This is a list of T cell receptor beta chains from one sample in a study of patients and donors after allogeneic stem cell transplantation. One entry per CDR3 protein results from TCRdb running MiXCR on the RT-PCR reads. The sample includes about a million distinct CDR3 sequences, approximately 19% of them seen just once. The sequenced material came from blood, either unsorted or a sorted T cell fraction (not recorded which). These TCRs come from a human donor who was either an allogeneic HSCT recipient or a stem cell or donor lymphocyte infusion donor (not recorded which). It is not recorded whose cells these are; they may come from a transplant donor. The CDR3 runs from the conserved cysteine through the conserved F or W. A D gene is named only where the DNA matches it firmly. For some rows the clone size is stated as once, few or many, or as a class when expanded; others skip it.

CDR3aa: CATSDQPHEQFF; CDR3nt: TGTGCCACCAGTGATCAACCCCATGAGCAGTTCTTC; v_gene: TRBV24-1; abundance: many; d_gene: NA; j_gene: TRBJ2-1
CDR3aa: CASSQDGKRGVSYEQYF; CDR3nt: TGTGCCAGCAGCCAAGATGGAAAGCGGGGGGTCTCCTACGAGCAGTACTTC; v_gene: TRBV3-1; abundance: NA; d_gene: TRBD2; j_gene: TRBJ2-7
CDR3aa: CASSLTRGAIAYEQYF; CDR3nt: TGTGCCAGCAGCTTAACTCGGGGGGCAATCGCCTACGAGCAGTACTTC; v_gene: TRBV5-6; abundance: many; d_gene: NA; j_gene: TRBJ2-7
CDR3aa: CAISEWPLLAEPQLTDTQYF; CDR3nt: TGTGCCATCAGTGAGTGGCCTCTACTAGCGGAGCCCCAACTCACAGATACGCAGTATTTT; v_gene: TRBV10-3; abundance: NA; d_gene: TRBD2; j_gene: TRBJ2-3
CDR3aa: CASSVGREGRNGELFF; CDR3nt: TGTGCCAGCAGCGTCGGGCGGGAGGGCCGGAACGGGGAGCTGTTTTTT; v_gene: TRBV9; abundance: few; d_gene: TRBD2; j_gene: TRBJ2-2
CDR3aa: CASSLSQGAGGYTF; CDR3nt: TGTGCCAGCAGTTTATCCCAGGGGGCTGGTGGCTACACCTTC; v_gene: TRBV12-3/TRBV12-4; abundance: NA; d_gene: TRBD1; j_gene: TRBJ1-2
CDR3aa: CASSLGGRNTEAFF; CDR3nt: TGTGCCAGCAGTTTAGGTGGCCGGAACACTGAAGCTTTCTTT; v_gene: TRBV11-3; abundance: many; d_gene: NA; j_gene: TRBJ1-1
CDR3aa: CASSPSGQRFYGYTF; CDR3nt: TGTGCCAGCAGCCCTTCGGGACAGAGGTTCTATGGCTACACCTTC; v_gene: TRBV9; abundance: NA; d_gene: TRBD1; j_gene: TRBJ1-2
CDR3aa: CASSFHRTLRGTEAFF; CDR3nt: TGTGCCAGCAGTTTCCACCGTACCTTGCGGGGGACTGAAGCTTTCTTT; v_gene: TRBV12-3/TRBV12-4; abundance: many; d_gene: NA; j_gene: TRBJ1-1
CDR3aa: CASSLRAGGRETQYF; CDR3nt: TGTGCCAGCAGCTTACGAGCGGGGGGGCGGGAGACCCAGTACTTC; v_gene: TRBV12-3/TRBV12-4; abundance: few; d_gene: TRBD2; j_gene: TRBJ2-5
CDR3aa: CASRRNRDETQYF; CDR3nt: TGTGCCAGCAGACGAAACAGGGACGAGACCCAGTACTTC; v_gene: TRBV7-2; abundance: NA; d_gene: NA; j_gene: TRBJ2-5
CDR3aa: CASSYSRGGSGRAHYNEQFF; CDR3nt: TGTGCCAGCAGTTACTCGAGGGGCGGTAGCGGGAGGGCTCACTACAATGAGCAGTTCTTC; v_gene: TRBV6-2/TRBV6-3; abundance: NA; d_gene: TRBD2; j_gene: TRBJ2-1
CDR3aa: CASSPQGGYYNEQFF; CDR3nt: TGCGCCAGCAGCCCCCAGGGGGGCTACTACAATGAGCAGTTCTTC; v_gene: TRBV5-1; abundance: few; d_gene: NA; j_gene: TRBJ2-1
CDR3aa: CASSQGGAGYGYTF; CDR3nt: TGTGCCAGCAGCCAAGGGGGCGCCGGCTATGGCTACACCTTC; v_gene: TRBV7-9; abundance: many; d_gene: TRBD1; j_gene: TRBJ1-2
CDR3aa: CASSEGQGSGANVLTF; CDR3nt: TGTGCCAGCAGTGAGGGACAGGGAAGTGGGGCCAACGTCCTGACTTTC; v_gene: TRBV6-1; abundance: NA; d_gene: TRBD1; j_gene: TRBJ2-6
CDR3aa: CASSPLLSGVDAYEQYF; CDR3nt: TGTGCCAGCAGCCCACTCCTTAGCGGGGTCGATGCCTACGAGCAGTACTTC; v_gene: TRBV7-6; abundance: NA; d_gene: TRBD2; j_gene: TRBJ2-7
CDR3aa: CASKPGVLNYGYTF; CDR3nt: TGTGCCAGCAAGCCGGGTGTTCTGAACTATGGCTACACCTTC; v_gene: TRBV27; abundance: few; d_gene: NA; j_gene: TRBJ1-2
CDR3aa: CSAATPPGQGHYGYTF; CDR3nt: TGCAGTGCTGCCACCCCCCCGGGACAGGGACACTATGGCTACACCTTC; v_gene: TRBV20-1; abundance: NA; d_gene: TRBD1; j_gene: TRBJ1-2
CDR3aa: CSASEEGYTF; CDR3nt: TGCAGTGCTAGTGAGGAGGGCTACACCTTC; v_gene: TRBV20-1; abundance: few; d_gene: NA; j_gene: TRBJ1-2
CDR3aa: CASSPTDRGGYGYTF; CDR3nt: TGTGCCAGCTCACCAACAGACAGGGGCGGCTATGGCTACACCTTC; v_gene: TRBV18; abundance: NA; d_gene: TRBD1; j_gene: TRBJ1-2
CDR3aa: CASSYMGNQPQHF; CDR3nt: TGTGCCAGCAGTTATATGGGCAATCAGCCCCAGCATTTT; v_gene: TRBV6-5; abundance: many; d_gene: NA; j_gene: TRBJ1-5
CDR3aa: CASSPPVRVFTEAFF; CDR3nt: TGTGCCAGCTCACCACCGGTGAGGGTTTTCACTGAAGCTTTCTTT; v_gene: TRBV18; abundance: few; d_gene: NA; j_gene: TRBJ1-1
CDR3aa: CASSSWGGLYEQYF; CDR3nt: TGTGCCAGCAGCTCCTGGGGGGGCCTCTACGAGCAGTACTTC; v_gene: TRBV7-9; abundance: NA; d_gene: NA; j_gene: TRBJ2-7
CDR3aa: CASSLTSTGELFF; CDR3nt: TGTGCCAGCAGCCTTACCAGTACCGGGGAGCTGTTTTTT; v_gene: TRBV27; abundance: many; d_gene: NA; j_gene: TRBJ2-2
CDR3aa: CASSLAETPNTEAFF; CDR3nt: TGTGCCAGCAGCTTAGCAGAGACTCCAAACACTGAAGCTTTCTTT; v_gene: TRBV7-9; abundance: NA; d_gene: NA; j_gene: TRBJ1-1
CDR3aa: CASSHSIGGGMNTEAFF; CDR3nt: TGTGCCAGCAGCCACTCCATCGGTGGAGGGATGAACACTGAAGCTTTCTTT; v_gene: TRBV7-2; abundance: NA; d_gene: NA; j_gene: TRBJ1-1
CDR3aa: CASSNRDSDPSTGELFF; CDR3nt: TGCGCCAGCAGCAACCGGGACAGCGACCCGAGTACCGGGGAGCTGTTTTTT; v_gene: TRBV5-1; abundance: NA; d_gene: TRBD1; j_gene: TRBJ2-2
CDR3aa: CASKRVTDTQYF; CDR3nt: TGTGCCAGCAAAAGGGTCACAGATACGCAGTATTTT; v_gene: TRBV2; abundance: NA; d_gene: NA; j_gene: TRBJ2-3
CDR3aa: CASRRTDNSPLHF; CDR3nt: TGTGCCAGCAGACGGACAGATAATTCACCCCTCCACTTT; v_gene: TRBV12-3/TRBV12-4; abundance: few; d_gene: NA; j_gene: TRBJ1-6
CDR3aa: CASSIDLGYGNTIYF; CDR3nt: TGTGCCAGTAGTATAGATTTGGGATACGGAAACACCATATATTTT; v_gene: TRBV19; abundance: NA; d_gene: NA; j_gene: TRBJ1-3
CDR3aa: CASSGRGSSTDTQYF; CDR3nt: TGTGCCAGCAGCGGCCGGGGGTCCAGCACAGATACGCAGTATTTT; v_gene: TRBV9; abundance: NA; d_gene: NA; j_gene: TRBJ2-3